This TCR beta chain was documented in a study of OX40 agonist ivuxolimab in advanced cancers. Regarding the complete study: Ivuxolimab was a fully human IgG2 agonistic monoclonal antibody targeting the costimulatory receptor OX40 (CD134). Peripheral TCRbeta sequencing was intended to test whether TCR sequence diversity was altered and clonal T-cell expansion was caused by ivuxolimab. Prior anti-PD-1, anti-PD-L1 or anti-CTLA-4 therapy was permitted, and checkpoint inhibitors had been received by about two fifths of dose-escalation patients. Partial responses occurred in three dose-escalation patients, of whom one had hepatocellular carcinoma and two had cutaneous melanoma. Intravenous ivuxolimab was administered to patients every 2 weeks at six dose levels: 0.01, 0.1, 0.3, 1.5, 3 and 10 mg/kg. The dose-escalation cohort was about 86% male with a mean age of about 60 years, ranging from roughly 23 to 90. Of the approximately 53 patients in dose escalation, 19 had hepatocellular carcinoma, roughly 15 had melanoma, 9 had renal cell carcinoma and 9 had head and neck cancer. The paper describes the monotherapy dose-escalation part (N = 52 patients) of the phase I trial of ivuxolimab.

Overall study outcomes, separate from this receptor: After ivuxolimab, CD8+ T cells had more expanded clones than CD4+ T cells on average. Clonal expansion of both CD4+ and CD8+ blood T cells was observed from baseline to week 6 at doses 0.1 to 3.0 mg/kg. Partial responders in the 0.1-3.0 mg/kg groups had among the lowest normalized peripheral clonal expansion, especially among CD8+ T cells. Low levels of normalized T-cell clonal expansion were also seen in some patients who did not respond. The antigen specificity of the clonally expanded peripheral T cells was not determined.

V lost 6 bases and J lost 2 bases; the stretch between them is 3 bases long. From cysteine to phenylalanine, the CDR3 is 11 amino acids long. Just CDR3 DNA is preserved here, 33 bases in frame from base 1. According to the germline V gene, CDR1 reads MNHEY and CDR2 reads SVGAGI. As regards this clone: Which antigen it targets is not known. Base qualities are not at hand, and no much larger clone is one base apart.

For sequencing of the TCRbeta CDR3 region, genomic DNA was extracted from the sorted cells. TCRbeta CDR3 regions were sequenced using the immunoSEQ Assay. The immuneACCESS repertoire file appears here via TCRdb, limited to in-frame rearrangements. These files lack a portion of the clones; in checked studies, under half of the deficit traces to unresolved V genes, and the cause of the others is not known. This sample is represented by fewer than 90,000 clones; around 86% of them were singletons. The top ten clones comprise 0.24% of the sample. The trial excluded patients who had a history of autoimmune disease or were on systemic immunosuppression. Peripheral blood for TCR sequencing was collected from all dose cohorts at baseline, on cycle 4 day 1, and on cycle 7 day 1. The samples were taken from a phase I, first-in-human, multicenter, open-label dose-escalation trial of ivuxolimab. Adults with locally advanced or metastatic melanoma, renal cell, hepatocellular, or head and neck squamous cell carcinoma were enrolled in the trial. CD4+ and CD8+ T cells were sorted separately from peripheral blood before TCR sequencing.

The rearranged chain carries TRBV6-5 and TRBJ2-3, with the D gene uncertain. This receptor was taken from an adult with an advanced solid tumor such as melanoma, head and neck, liver or kidney cancer. The sequencing used CD4+ or CD8+ T cells sorted from blood, collected in a trial of the OX40 agonist ivuxolimab. The nucleotides are TGTGCCAGCAGATACACAGATACGCAGTATTTT. It is translated as CASRYTDTQYF.